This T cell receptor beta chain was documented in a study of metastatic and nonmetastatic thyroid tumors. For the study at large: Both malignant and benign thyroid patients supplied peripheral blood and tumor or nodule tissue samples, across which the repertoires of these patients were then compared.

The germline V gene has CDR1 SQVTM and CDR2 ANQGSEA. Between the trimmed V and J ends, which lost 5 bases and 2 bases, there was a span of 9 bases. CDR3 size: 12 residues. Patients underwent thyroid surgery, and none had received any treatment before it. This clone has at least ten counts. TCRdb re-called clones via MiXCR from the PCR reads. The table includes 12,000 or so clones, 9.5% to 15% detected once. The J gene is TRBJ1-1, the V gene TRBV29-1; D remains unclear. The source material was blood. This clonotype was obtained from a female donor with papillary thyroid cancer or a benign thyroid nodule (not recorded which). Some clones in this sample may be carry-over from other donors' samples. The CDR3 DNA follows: TGCAGCGTTCTGAGGAGAAACACTGAAGCTTTCTTT. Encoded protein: CSVLRRNTEAFF. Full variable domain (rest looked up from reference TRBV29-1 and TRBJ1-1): SAVISQKPSRDICQRGTSLTIQCQVDSQVTMMFWYRQQPGQSLTLIATANQGSEATYESGFVIDKFPISRPNLTFSTLTVSNMSPEDSSIYLCSVLRRNTEAFFGQGTRLTVV.